The 7 T cell receptor beta chains in this list originate from one sample, sequenced in a study of CD8+CD57+ T cells in acquired aplastic anemia. TCR beta VDJ combinations and CDR3 sequences were profiled from genomic DNA. MiXCR, run by TCRdb on the reads, gives a single entry per CDR3 protein. This repertoire shows some 130,000 distinct CDR3 sequences, roughly two fifths found once; its top ten account for 6.5% to 10%. Sequencing was done on a sample of sorted CD4+, CD8+, or CD8+CD57+ T cells (not recorded which) from PBMCs. The receptors were sampled from a human donor in good health, serving as a control.

The sample holds many counts of this clonotype. The chain links TRBV5-1 to TRBJ2-3; 13 nucleotides line up with TRBD2. Trimming removed 0 bases from V and 3 bases from J; junction bases left unmatched: 4. CDR1 and CDR2 from the germline V gene are SGHRS and YFSETQ. This CDR3 contains 17 residues. Here the CDR3 DNA reads TGCGCCAGCAGCTTGGAGACTAGCGGGGGGTTGACAGATACGCAGTATTTT. Its translation is CASSLETSGGLTDTQYF.

Regarding this clonotype: Because it lacks the conserved phenylalanine or tryptophan at the end, this CDR3 is likely a read error. V usage is TRBV20-1 and J usage is TRBJ2-3, with 8 bases that match TRBD2. The CDR3 is 14 amino acids. V lost 2 bases to trimming and J lost 6 bases; unmatched junction nucleotides: 7. CDR1 and CDR2 from the germline V gene are DFQATT and SNEGSKA (reference sequence). The CDR3 DNA reads TGCAGTGCTAGACGTAGCGGGGTGACGGATACGCAGTATTCT. Protein sequence: CSARRSGVTDTQYS.

Points on this clonotype: A read error may explain this, as a much larger clone is one base away. The rearrangement uses TRBV11-1 and TRBJ2-6; D possibly corresponds to TRBD2 (6 bases). CDR1 is SGHAT and CDR2 is FQDESV in the germline V gene (reference sequence). The CDR3 loop spans 18 amino acids. The V and J ends lost 2 bases and 2 bases respectively, with 16 bases between them. CDR3 DNA: TGTGCCAGCAGCTTACTTGGACTAACGGGGGCTGGGGCCAACGTCCTGACTTTC. Amino acids: CASSLLGLTGAGANVLTF.

The table lists this clonotype with many counts. The chain has TRBV3-1 and TRBJ2-3, with D possibly being TRBD2 (6 bases). Germline V CDR1 and CDR2: LGHDT, YNNKEL (reference sequence). The CDR3 contains 16 residues. Trimming took off 7 bases at V and 1 base at J, with 18 bases between the two ends. In nucleotides, the CDR3 is TGTGCCAGCACCCCGGATCCGGGAGCAGGCACAGATACGCAGTATTTT. Its protein is CASTPDPGAGTDTQYF.

This clonotype turned up a few times. This chain connects TRBV6-5 to TRBJ1-2, with 10 bases aligning to TRBD1. V trimming: 0 bases; J trimming: 7 bases; junction bases outside the gene matches: 5. This CDR3 is built from 15 residues. Germline-derived CDR1 and CDR2 are MNHEY and SVGAGI. CDR3 amino acids: CASSYSSTGGFGYTF. In DNA form, the CDR3 reads TGTGCCAGCAGTTACTCGTCGACAGGGGGCTTTGGCTACACCTTC.

The chain carries TRBV7-8 and TRBJ2-3; 9 positions agree with TRBD1. The CDR3 runs to 15 residues. Trimming at V came to 3 bases and at J to 1 base, leaving 2 bases not matched to a gene. Germline-derived CDR1 and CDR2 are SGHVS and FQNEAQ. The CDR3 loop is CASSFWTGGTDTQYF. CDR3 nucleotide sequence: TGTGCCAGCAGCTTCTGGACAGGGGGCACAGATACGCAGTATTTT.

Comment on this clonotype: This may be a read error: a much more frequent sequence differs by one nucleotide. This chain links TRBV12-3 or TRBV12-4 with TRBJ2-3; D might be TRBD1 or TRBD2, each matching 5 bases. The CDR3 contains 15 residues. The CDR3 DNA follows: TGTGCCAGCAGCAGGGACGGTCTCTACACAGATGCGCAGTATTTT. This codes for CASSRDGLYTDAQYF.